The clone carrying this T cell receptor beta chain was detected a few times. The target antigen is unknown. Trimming took 4 bases from V and 2 from J; bases not matched to a gene: 15. Germline assignment: CDR1 MNHEY and CDR2 SMNVEV (reference sequence). This CDR3 has 18 amino acids. An expanded emulsion RT-PCR with primers for all TCR V genes paired CD8+ T cell chains. This record belongs to a study of T cell repertoires in breast cancer. A second nested PCR with blocking oligonucleotides suppressed unpaired genes. TCRdb re-called the emulsion pairing reads through MiXCR, storing one row per CDR3 protein. This table holds some 37,000 distinct CDR3 sequences, under 50% found once. Study results and limitations: TRBV7 predominated among shared TCRs, possibly a bias from eight TRBV7 primers.

The receptor's source is a pool of human donors with breast cancer or a healthy control (not recorded which). The material sequenced was CD8+ T cells. The chain is built from TRBV27 and TRBJ2-7; TRBD1 aligns across 9 bases. CDR3 DNA: TGTGCCAGCAGTTCGTACTCCGACCTCGGACAGGGGCCCTACGAGCAGTACTTC. Protein sequence: CASSSYSDLGQGPYEQYF.